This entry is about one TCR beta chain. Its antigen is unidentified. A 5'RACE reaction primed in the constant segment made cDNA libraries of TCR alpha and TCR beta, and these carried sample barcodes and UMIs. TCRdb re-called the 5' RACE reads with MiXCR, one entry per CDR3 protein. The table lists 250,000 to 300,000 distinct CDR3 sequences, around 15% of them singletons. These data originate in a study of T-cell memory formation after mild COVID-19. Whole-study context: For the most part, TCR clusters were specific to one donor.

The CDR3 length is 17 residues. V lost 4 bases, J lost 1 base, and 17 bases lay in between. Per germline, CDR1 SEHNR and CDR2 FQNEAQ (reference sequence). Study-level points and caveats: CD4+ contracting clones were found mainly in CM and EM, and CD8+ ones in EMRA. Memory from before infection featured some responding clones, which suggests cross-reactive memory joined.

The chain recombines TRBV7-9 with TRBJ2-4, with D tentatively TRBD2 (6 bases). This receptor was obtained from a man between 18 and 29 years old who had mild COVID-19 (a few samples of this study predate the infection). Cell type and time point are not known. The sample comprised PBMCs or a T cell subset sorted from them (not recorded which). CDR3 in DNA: TGTGCCAGCAGCTACTACGAGGGGAGGCTCGCCAAAAACATTCAGTACTTC. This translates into CASSYYEGRLAKNIQYF.